Listed below are T cell receptor beta chains from one sample, sequenced in a study of post-analysis software for immune sequencing data. TCRdb re-derived calls from the PCR reads in MiXCR, one entry per CDR3 protein. This table has some 260,000 distinct CDR3 sequences, roughly a third appearing once. Sequencing was carried out using blood. All receptors derive from a girl aged 10-17 years with multiple sclerosis. Both conserved end residues are part of each CDR3. A D gene is named only where the DNA matches it firmly. A row's size may be missing; if present it is once, few, many or a size class.

CDR3	DNA	D	J	length	size	V
CASSFGYRGKYNEQFF	TGTGCCAGCAGCTTTGGCTACAGGGGAAAATACAATGAGCAGTTCTTC	TRBD1	TRBJ2-1	16	.	TRBV7-8
CSVAQAVPRNRAVGTEAFF	TGCAGCGTTGCACAGGCGGTTCCCCGAAACAGGGCGGTGGGCACTGAAGCTTTCTTT	.	TRBJ1-1	19	.	TRBV29-1
CASTPGGSSYNEQFF	TGTGCCAGCACTCCTGGGGGGAGCTCCTACAATGAGCAGTTCTTC	.	TRBJ2-1	15	many	TRBV7-2
CASSSQPWGRPELIGYTF	TGTGCCAGCAGCTCCCAGCCCTGGGGGAGGCCTGAACTCATAGGCTACACCTTC	.	TRBJ1-2	18	many	TRBV6-1
CASSAFRDKAEAFF	TGTGCCAGCAGTGCCTTCCGGGACAAGGCTGAAGCTTTCTTT	.	TRBJ1-1	14	few	TRBV25-1
CATSRGQVRETQYF	TGTGCCACCAGCCGAGGACAGGTTCGGGAGACCCAGTACTTC	TRBD1	TRBJ2-5	14	.	TRBV15
CASSLAGRHEQFF	TGTGCCAGCAGTCTTGCAGGGCGGCATGAGCAGTTCTTC	.	TRBJ2-1	13	many	TRBV28
CASSLWNREGYGYTF	TGTGCCAGCAGTTTATGGAACAGGGAGGGCTATGGCTACACCTTC	.	TRBJ1-2	15	.	TRBV28
CASSVGGTYGYTF	TGTGCCAGCAGTGTTGGGGGGACCTATGGCTACACCTTC	.	TRBJ1-2	13	few	TRBV2
CASSLSGFGTEAFF	TGTGCCAGCAGTTTATCGGGGTTCGGGACTGAAGCTTTCTTT	.	TRBJ1-1	14	few	TRBV27
CALRQGIRYEQYF	TGTGCCCTAAGACAGGGCATTCGTTACGAGCAGTACTTC	TRBD1	TRBJ2-7	13	few	TRBV10-3
CASSPDHNSPLHF	TGTGCCAGCAGCCCGGACCATAATTCACCCCTCCACTTT	.	TRBJ1-6	13	many	TRBV11-2
CASSAPRSAKNIQYF	TGTGCCAGCAGTGCCCCGAGGAGTGCCAAAAACATTCAGTACTTC	.	TRBJ2-4	15	many	TRBV2
CASSLLQGMGDNEQFF	TGTGCCAGCAGTTTGTTACAGGGGATGGGGGACAATGAGCAGTTCTTC	TRBD1	TRBJ2-1	16	.	TRBV28
CATKGTDVYEQYF	TGTGCCACCAAAGGAACGGACGTCTACGAGCAGTACTTC	.	TRBJ2-7	13	.	TRBV6-2/TRBV6-3
CASSPMREGPYNEQYF	TGTGCCAGCAGCCCAATGCGGGAGGGCCCTTACAATGAGCAGTACTTC	TRBD2	TRBJ2-5	16	.	TRBV7-3
CASTEGPLYGYTF	TGTGCCAGCACAGAGGGACCCCTCTATGGCTACACCTTC	.	TRBJ1-2	13	.	TRBV6-5
CASIEGGADTEAFF	TGTGCCAGCATCGAGGGGGGGGCGGACACTGAAGCTTTCTTT	.	TRBJ1-1	14	.	TRBV2
CASSLEGTPYEQYF	TGCGCCAGCAGCTTGGAAGGGACACCTTACGAGCAGTACTTC	.	TRBJ2-7	14	.	TRBV5-1
CSVAGGAVAGELFF	TGCAGCGTTGCCGGGGGGGCTGTTGCCGGGGAGCTGTTTTTT	TRBD2	TRBJ2-2	14	few	TRBV29-1
CATSPGTTLNTEAFF	TGTGCCACCAGCCCCGGGACCACCTTAAACACTGAAGCTTTCTTT	.	TRBJ1-1	15	many	TRBV15
CASSKGRETQYF	TGTGCCAGCAGCAAAGGACGGGAGACCCAGTACTTC	.	TRBJ2-5	12	many	TRBV5-6
CASSLGTVDYGYTF	TGCGCCAGCAGCTTGGGTACAGTGGACTATGGCTACACCTTC	.	TRBJ1-2	14	many	TRBV5-1
CSASRGYTF	TGCAGTGCTAGTCGCGGCTACACCTTC	.	TRBJ1-2	9	once	TRBV20-1
CASSQEETGTRVFEQFF	TGCGCCAGCAGCCAGGAAGAGACCGGGACTAGAGTTTTTGAGCAGTTCTTC	TRBD2	TRBJ2-1	17	once	TRBV4-1
CASSSWLGGSEETQYF	TGTGCCAGCAGCTCGTGGTTGGGGGGCTCTGAAGAGACCCAGTACTTC	.	TRBJ2-5	16	many	TRBV11-2
CASSLVLAGVGETQYF	TGTGCCAGCAGCTTAGTGTTAGCGGGAGTGGGGGAGACCCAGTACTTC	TRBD2	TRBJ2-5	16	many	TRBV7-2
CASSLLGESDCYEQYF	TGCGCCAGCAGCTTGTTGGGAGAATCCGACTGTTACGAGCAGTACTTC	.	TRBJ2-7	16	many	TRBV5-1
CASSLPGPRGREQYF	TGCGCCAGCAGCTTGCCGGGACCTAGAGGGCGCGAGCAGTACTTC	.	TRBJ2-7	15	.	TRBV4-1
CASSRGVNTGELFF	TGCGCCAGCAGCCGCGGGGTGAACACCGGGGAGCTGTTTTTT	.	TRBJ2-2	14	once	TRBV5-1
CSATQRERGTDTQYF	TGCAGTGCTACTCAGCGGGAGCGGGGAACAGATACGCAGTATTTT	TRBD2	TRBJ2-3	15	.	TRBV20-1
CASSPRRTGGLLRELFF	TGTGCCAGCAGCCCCCGTCGGACAGGGGGCCTTCTCAGGGAGCTGTTTTTT	TRBD1	TRBJ2-2	17	.	TRBV9
CASSLRAGVGAGELFF	TGTGCCAGCAGTTTAAGGGCCGGGGTCGGGGCCGGGGAGCTGTTTTTT	.	TRBJ2-2	16	.	TRBV12-3/TRBV12-4
CASSSVFFGTKQETQYF	TGCGCCAGCAGCTCGGTTTTTTTCGGAACTAAGCAAGAGACCCAGTACTTC	.	TRBJ2-5	17	.	TRBV5-1
CSASPFDRLINEQYF	TGCAGTGCTAGTCCCTTCGACAGGTTAATCAATGAGCAGTACTTC	.	TRBJ2-5	15	few	TRBV20-1
CSAADNTEAFF	TGCAGTGCAGCGGACAACACTGAAGCTTTCTTT	.	TRBJ1-1	11	few	TRBV20-1
CASSEAFDSPLHF	TGTGCCAGCAGTGAAGCTTTCGATTCACCCCTCCACTTT	.	TRBJ1-6	13	.	TRBV6-1
CATSDLPGNGIDTQYF	TGTGCCACCAGTGATTTACCGGGAAACGGGATAGATACGCAGTATTTT	.	TRBJ2-3	16	many	TRBV24-1
CASRAEGRHNSPLHF	TGCGCCAGCAGGGCCGAGGGCAGGCATAATTCACCCCTCCACTTT	.	TRBJ1-6	15	.	TRBV5-1
CASSQGPSGGAQYGYTF	TGTGCCAGCAGCCAAGGGCCGTCAGGGGGCGCGCAGTATGGCTACACCTTC	TRBD1	TRBJ1-2	17	.	TRBV3-1
CSVELVGIGNTIYF	TGCAGCGTTGAACTCGTGGGAATTGGAAACACCATATATTTT	.	TRBJ1-3	14	.	TRBV29-1
CASREGTSGSYNEQFF	TGTGCCAGCAGGGAGGGGACTAGCGGGAGCTACAATGAGCAGTTCTTC	TRBD2	TRBJ2-1	16	many	TRBV2
CASSLLDGTEAFF	TGTGCCAGCTCACTCCTGGACGGGACTGAAGCTTTCTTT	.	TRBJ1-1	13	.	TRBV18
CSARSTGGSDQPQHF	TGCAGTGCTAGATCGACAGGGGGTAGTGATCAGCCCCAGCATTTT	TRBD1	TRBJ1-5	15	.	TRBV20-1
CASSEGPHNQPHHF	TGCGCCAGCTCGGAGGGGCCACACAATCAGCCCCACCATTTT	.	TRBJ1-5	14	once	TRBV5-1